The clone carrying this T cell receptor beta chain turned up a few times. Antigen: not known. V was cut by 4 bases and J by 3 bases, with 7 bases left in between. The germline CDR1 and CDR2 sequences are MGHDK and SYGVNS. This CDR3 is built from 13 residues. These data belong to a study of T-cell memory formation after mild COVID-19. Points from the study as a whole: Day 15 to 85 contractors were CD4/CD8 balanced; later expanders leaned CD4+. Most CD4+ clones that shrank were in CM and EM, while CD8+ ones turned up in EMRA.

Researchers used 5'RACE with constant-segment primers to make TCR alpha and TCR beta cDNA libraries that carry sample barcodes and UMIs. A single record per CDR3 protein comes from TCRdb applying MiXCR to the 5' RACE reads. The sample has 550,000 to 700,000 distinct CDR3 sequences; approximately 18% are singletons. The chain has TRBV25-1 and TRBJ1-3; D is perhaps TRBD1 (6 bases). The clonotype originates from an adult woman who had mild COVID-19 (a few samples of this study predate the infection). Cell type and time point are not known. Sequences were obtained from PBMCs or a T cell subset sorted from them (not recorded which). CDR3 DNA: TGTGCCAGCAGTGGGGGGCTTGGAAACACCATATATTTT. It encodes CASSGGLGNTIYF.